The text below deals with one TCR beta chain. Its target is not known. This sample is drawn from a study of lymphopenia after photon versus proton radiotherapy. Study-wide results and limits: Only patients who died were analyzed for survival; proton advantage is unproven.

Measured with immunoSEQ multiplex PCR; TCRdb has only the in-frame clones, and not every one. The sample carries around 30,000 clones, about nine tenths recorded once. The receptor comes from a woman in her fifties or sixties with pancreatic cancer. The input for sequencing was peripheral blood, taken from a patient treated with photon-based radiotherapy.

The CDR3: CASSQGTGSNTIYF. The CDR3 bases are TGCGCCAGCAGCCAAGGGACAGGCTCGAACACCATATATTTT. This chain uses TRBV4-3 with TRBJ1-3, with 7 bases lining up with TRBD1. This CDR3 is 14 amino acids long. From germline, CDR1 is LGHNA and CDR2 YSLEER. With V trimmed by 1 base and J by 7 bases, 4 bases remained unmatched.